These T cell receptor beta chains were read from a single sample in a study of regulatory T cells in long-lasting Graves disease. TCRdb independently ran MiXCR on the multiplex PCR reads; one entry per CDR3 protein. This repertoire shows 400,000 to 450,000 distinct CDR3 sequences, 23% found once; its top ten account for roughly 30%. Here the sequenced sample was peripheral blood mononuclear cells (PBMCs), taken when the disease was refractory, from a patient treated with antithyroid drugs. All receptors come from a female donor with Graves disease. CDR3s include the opening cysteine and the closing phenylalanine or tryptophan. D genes are given only for firm matches. Some rows have no size entry. The others give once, few or many, or a class for an expanded clone.

clone size,V gene,J gene,D gene,CDR3 DNA,CDR3 protein
NA,TRBV19,TRBJ1-5,NA,TGTGCCAGTAGTGGGGGACGGATTAGCAATCAGCCCCAGCATTTT,CASSGGRISNQPQHF
many,TRBV6-5,TRBJ1-1,NA,TGTGCCAGCAGTTACACAGAATCCTACCTGAACACTGAAGCTTTCTTT,CASSYTESYLNTEAFF
once,TRBV9,TRBJ2-1,NA,TGTGCCAGCAGCGTAGGCAGCGGCTCCTACAATGAGCAGTTCTTC,CASSVGSGSYNEQFF
few,TRBV9,TRBJ1-2,NA,TGTGCCAGCAGCGTAGGGGGGGACTATGGCTACACCTTC,CASSVGGDYGYTF
many,TRBV2,TRBJ2-2,NA,TGTGCCAGCAGTGCAAGATCCTTCAACACCGGGGAGCTGTTTTTT,CASSARSFNTGELFF
once,TRBV27,TRBJ1-1,NA,TGTGCCAGCAGTTTACTGGCAGGGGTTGTAACTGAAGCTTTCTTT,CASSLLAGVVTEAFF
NA,TRBV29-1,TRBJ1-1,NA,TGCAGCGTTGAAAGTCGGGTGTGGCGCACTGAAGCTTTCTTT,CSVESRVWRTEAFF
NA,TRBV28,TRBJ1-5,NA,TGTGCCAGCAGTCCCGAATATAGCAATCAGCCCCAGCATTTT,CASSPEYSNQPQHF
NA,TRBV7-2,TRBJ2-7,NA,TGTGCCTGGAGTGTACGGGTACTAGACGTAGACGAGCAGTACTTC,CAWSVRVLDVDEQYF
NA,TRBV29-1,TRBJ2-7,TRBD1,TGCAGCGGGGGACAGGGTACGGGTGAGCAGTACTTC,CSGGQGTGEQYF
many,TRBV7-8,TRBJ1-2,TRBD1,TGTGCCAGCAGTTATGACAGGGACGGCTATGGCTACACCTTC,CASSYDRDGYGYTF
NA,TRBV2,TRBJ2-7,NA,TGTGCCAGCAGCTCCGGGGGCGCGAACGAGCAGCACTTC,CASSSGGANEQHF
NA,TRBV5-1,TRBJ2-3,TRBD2,TGCGCCAGCAGCCCGACTAGCGGTATAGATACGCAGTATTTT,CASSPTSGIDTQYF
NA,TRBV28,TRBJ2-7,NA,TGTGCCAGCAGTGAGGGGCCTCGAGGGCAGTACTTC,CASSEGPRGQYF
NA,TRBV14,TRBJ2-5,NA,TGTGCCAGCAGCCAAGAGAGGGCCACTGTAGAGACCCAGTACTTC,CASSQERATVETQYF
NA,TRBV29-1,TRBJ1-1,NA,TGCAGCGTTGAGGGGGTAATCGGCGCTTTCTTT,CSVEGVIGAFF
few,TRBV10-2,TRBJ2-5,NA,TGCGCCTCCGAGCCGGGACACGAAGAGACCCAGTACTTC,CASEPGHEETQYF
many,TRBV20-1,TRBJ1-4,NA,TGCAGTGCTAGAGGGAAGAATAATGAAAAACTGTTTTTT,CSARGKNNEKLFF
NA,TRBV20-1,TRBJ1-1,NA,TGCAGTGCTAGAGTTCAATTAGGGCTCAACACTGAAGCTTTCTTT,CSARVQLGLNTEAFF
many,TRBV7-2,TRBJ1-1,NA,TGTGCCAGCAGCTCCGTTACCCAAATTGAAGCTTTCTTT,CASSSVTQIEAFF
NA,TRBV6-2/TRBV6-3,TRBJ2-3,NA,TGTGCCAGCAGATCGACAGACACAGATACGCAGTATTTT,CASRSTDTDTQYF
NA,TRBV9,TRBJ1-1,TRBD1,TGTGCCAGCAGCGTAGGAGTCGGTACAGGGGACACTGAAGCTTTCTTT,CASSVGVGTGDTEAFF
many,TRBV2,TRBJ1-2,NA,TGTGCCAGCACTGAGACCCGGGGCGCGGTCTATGGCTACACCTTC,CASTETRGAVYGYTF
few,TRBV30,TRBJ1-2,TRBD1,TGTGCCTGGGCAAGACAGGGAGCACTGTTCTATGGCTACACCTTC,CAWARQGALFYGYTF
NA,TRBV10-2,TRBJ1-6,NA,TGCGCCAGCACCTTTGGATCGAAGCCCGCGCGCTCTAATTCACCCCTCCACTTT,CASTFGSKPARSNSPLHF
NA,TRBV25-1,TRBJ1-1,TRBD1,TGTGCCAGCAGTACCCTACGAACAGGGGGCGAGGGAACTGAAGCTTTCTTT,CASSTLRTGGEGTEAFF
NA,TRBV29-1,TRBJ2-7,NA,TGCAGCGTTGGAGGTGAAAACTACGAGCAGTACTTC,CSVGGENYEQYF
many,TRBV7-7,TRBJ2-7,NA,TGTGCTAGCAGCGATGCCACGGACAGAAACGGCGAGCAGTACTTC,CASSDATDRNGEQYF
many,TRBV28,TRBJ1-1,NA,TGTGCCAGCAGTTTCCGGATCAGGGGTCCTCTCCCCACTGAAGCTTTCTTT,CASSFRIRGPLPTEAFF
few,TRBV2,TRBJ1-4,NA,TGTGCCAGCACTACAGGGCCTACTAATGAAAAACTGTTTTTT,CASTTGPTNEKLFF
many,TRBV2,TRBJ1-5,NA,TGTGCCAGCAGCGCAGGGGTTTGGGATCAGCCCCAGCATTTT,CASSAGVWDQPQHF
few,TRBV29-1,TRBJ2-3,NA,TGCAGCGCGATAAGAGGGCAGTCAATCACAGATACGCAGTATTTT,CSAIRGQSITDTQYF